This entry is about one T cell receptor (beta chain). Recruitment covered about two dozen US areas and drew participants whose ages spanned about 18 to 100 years. This entry is derived from a study of blood T cell repertoires in COVID-19. Study summary: The origin of the acute and convalescent COVID-19 samples was the United States, Italy and Spain. The cDNA or gDNA used as material had been derived from T cells, B-cell-depleted T cells, or PBMCs.

In the original processing: Estimated nucleated cell counts came from reference gene primer amplification. Using immunoSEQ multiplex PCR, the repertoire was profiled, and TCRdb retains in-frame clones only, with some absent. V and J calls and clone size come straight from that table; D and trimming were deduced from the DNA. Of roughly 200,000 clones listed, about 91% were seen once; the top ten hold under 2.5%. Per germline, CDR1 SGHRS and CDR2 YFSETQ. CDR3 length: 12 residues. The V gene lost 4 bases and the J gene lost 8 bases, with 10 bases spanning the gap. V and J are TRBV5-1 and TRBJ2-1; D is unresolved. This clonotype originated in a woman in her 40s with acute COVID-19. The sequenced sample consisted of PBMCs or T cells enriched from blood (not recorded which). The CDR3 DNA follows: TGCGCCAGCAGCACCTACAGTGATGAGCAGTTCTTC. It is translated as CASSTYSDEQFF.